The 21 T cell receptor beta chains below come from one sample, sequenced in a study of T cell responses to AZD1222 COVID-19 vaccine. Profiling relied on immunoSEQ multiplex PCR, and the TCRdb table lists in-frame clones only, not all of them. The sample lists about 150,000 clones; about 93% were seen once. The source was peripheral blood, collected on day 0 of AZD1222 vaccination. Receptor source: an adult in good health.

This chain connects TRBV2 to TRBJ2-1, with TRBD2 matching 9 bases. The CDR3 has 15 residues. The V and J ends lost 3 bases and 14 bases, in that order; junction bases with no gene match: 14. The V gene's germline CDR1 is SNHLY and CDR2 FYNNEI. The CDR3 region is CASSDAVAGVGLEFF. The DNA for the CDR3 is TGTGCCAGCAGTGATGCGGTAGCGGGAGTCGGATTGGAGTTCTTC.

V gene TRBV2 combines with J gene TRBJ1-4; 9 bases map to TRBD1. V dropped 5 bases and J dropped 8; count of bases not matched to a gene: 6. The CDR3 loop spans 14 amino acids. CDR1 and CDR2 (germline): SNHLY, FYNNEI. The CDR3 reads CASSPQGAQEKLFF. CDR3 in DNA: TGTGCCAGCAGTCCACAGGGGGCTCAAGAAAAACTGTTTTTT.

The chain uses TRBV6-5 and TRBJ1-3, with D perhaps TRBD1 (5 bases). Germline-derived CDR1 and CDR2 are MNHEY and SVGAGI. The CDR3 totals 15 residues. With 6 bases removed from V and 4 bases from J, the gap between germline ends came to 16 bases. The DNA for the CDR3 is TGTGCCAGCAGGCGAATGGGGGGAGCCGGAAACACCATATATTTT. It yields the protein CASRRMGGAGNTIYF.

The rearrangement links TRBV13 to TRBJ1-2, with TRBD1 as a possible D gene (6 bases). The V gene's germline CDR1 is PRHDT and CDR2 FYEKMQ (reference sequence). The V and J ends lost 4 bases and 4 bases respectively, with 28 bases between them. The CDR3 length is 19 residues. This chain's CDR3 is CASSSLSRQAIPTIYGYTF. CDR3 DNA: TGTGCCAGCAGCTCCCTTAGCCGACAGGCGATCCCCACTATCTATGGCTACACCTTC.

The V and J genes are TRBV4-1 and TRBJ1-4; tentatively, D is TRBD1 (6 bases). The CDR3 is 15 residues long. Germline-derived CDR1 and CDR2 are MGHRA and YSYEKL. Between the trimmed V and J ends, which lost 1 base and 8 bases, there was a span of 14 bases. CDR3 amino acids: CASSQGGQGNEKLFF. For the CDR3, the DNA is TGCGCCAGCAGCCAAGGTGGTCAGGGGAACGAAAAACTGTTTTTT.

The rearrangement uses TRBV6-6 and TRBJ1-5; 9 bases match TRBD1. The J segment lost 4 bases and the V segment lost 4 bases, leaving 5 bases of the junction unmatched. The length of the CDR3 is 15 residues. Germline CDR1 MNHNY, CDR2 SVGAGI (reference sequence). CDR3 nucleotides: TGTGCCAGCAGTTTACCACAGGGGGCAAATCAGCCCCAGCATTTT. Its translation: CASSLPQGANQPQHF.

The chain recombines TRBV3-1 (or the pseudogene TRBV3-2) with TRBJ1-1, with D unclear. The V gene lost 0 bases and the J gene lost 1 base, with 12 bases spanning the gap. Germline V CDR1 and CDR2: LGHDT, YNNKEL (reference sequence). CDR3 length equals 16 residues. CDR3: CASSQDLVGRNTEAFF. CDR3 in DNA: TGTGCCAGCAGCCAAGATCTGGTAGGGCGGAACACTGAAGCTTTCTTT.

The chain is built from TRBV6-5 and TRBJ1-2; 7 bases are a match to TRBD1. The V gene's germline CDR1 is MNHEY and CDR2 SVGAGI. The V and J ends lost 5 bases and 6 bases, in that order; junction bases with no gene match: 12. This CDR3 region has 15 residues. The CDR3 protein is CASSINRGGWNGYTF. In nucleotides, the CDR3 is TGTGCCAGCAGTATCAACAGGGGCGGCTGGAATGGCTACACCTTC.

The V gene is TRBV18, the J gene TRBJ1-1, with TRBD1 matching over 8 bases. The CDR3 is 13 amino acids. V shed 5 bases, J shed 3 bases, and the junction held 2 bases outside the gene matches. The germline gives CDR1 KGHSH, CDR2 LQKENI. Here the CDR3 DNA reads TGTGCCAGCTCATCACAGGGGGACACTGAAGCTTTCTTT. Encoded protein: CASSSQGDTEAFF.

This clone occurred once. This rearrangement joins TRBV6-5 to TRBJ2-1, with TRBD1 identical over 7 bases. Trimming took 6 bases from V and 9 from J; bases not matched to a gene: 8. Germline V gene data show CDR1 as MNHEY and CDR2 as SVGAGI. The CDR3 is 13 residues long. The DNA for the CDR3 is TGTGCCAGCAGCGGGACAGCCGCGGGTGAGCAGTTCTTC. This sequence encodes CASSGTAAGEQFF.

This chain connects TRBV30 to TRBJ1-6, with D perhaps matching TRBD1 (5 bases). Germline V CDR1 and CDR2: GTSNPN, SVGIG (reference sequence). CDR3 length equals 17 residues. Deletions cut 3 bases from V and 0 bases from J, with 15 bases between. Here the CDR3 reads CAWRPTSGGSYNSPLHF. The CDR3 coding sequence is TGTGCCTGGAGGCCGACCTCTGGGGGCTCCTATAATTCACCCCTCCACTTT. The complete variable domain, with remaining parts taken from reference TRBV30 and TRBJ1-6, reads SQTIHQWPATLVQPVGSPLSLECTVEGTSNPNLYWYRQAAGRGLQLLFYSVGIGQISSEVPQNLSASRPQDRQFILSSKKLLLSDSGFYLCAWRPTSGGSYNSPLHFGNGTRLTVT.

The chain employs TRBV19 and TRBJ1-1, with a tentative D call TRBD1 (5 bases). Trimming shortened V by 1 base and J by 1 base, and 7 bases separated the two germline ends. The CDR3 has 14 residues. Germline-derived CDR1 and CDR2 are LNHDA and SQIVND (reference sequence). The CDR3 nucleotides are TGTGCCAGTAGTATAGGGGGGGGGAACACTGAAGCTTTCTTT. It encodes CASSIGGGNTEAFF.

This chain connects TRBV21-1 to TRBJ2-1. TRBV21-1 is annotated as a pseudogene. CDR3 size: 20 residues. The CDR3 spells CASSKGGGSSTKISYNEQFF. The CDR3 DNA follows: TGTGCCAGCAGCAAAGGGGGCGGGTCCTCAACTAAAATCTCCTACAATGAGCAGTTCTTC.

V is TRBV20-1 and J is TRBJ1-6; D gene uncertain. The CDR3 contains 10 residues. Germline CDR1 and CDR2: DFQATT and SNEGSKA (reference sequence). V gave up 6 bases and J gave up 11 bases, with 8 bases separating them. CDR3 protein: CSAGNPPLHF. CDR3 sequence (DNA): TGCAGTGCGGGCAACCCACCCCTCCACTTT.

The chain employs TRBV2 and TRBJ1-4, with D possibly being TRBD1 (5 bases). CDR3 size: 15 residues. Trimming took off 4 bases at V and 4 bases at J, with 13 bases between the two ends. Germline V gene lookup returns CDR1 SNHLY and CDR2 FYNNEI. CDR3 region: CASSARQSHNEKLFF. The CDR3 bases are TGTGCCAGCAGTGCAAGACAGTCTCATAATGAAAAACTGTTTTTT.

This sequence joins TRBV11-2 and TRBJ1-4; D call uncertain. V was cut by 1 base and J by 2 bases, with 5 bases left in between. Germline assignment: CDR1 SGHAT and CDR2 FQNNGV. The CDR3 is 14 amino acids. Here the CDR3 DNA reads TGTGCCAGCAGCTTAGGGGCGACTAATGAAAAACTGTTTTTT. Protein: CASSLGATNEKLFF.

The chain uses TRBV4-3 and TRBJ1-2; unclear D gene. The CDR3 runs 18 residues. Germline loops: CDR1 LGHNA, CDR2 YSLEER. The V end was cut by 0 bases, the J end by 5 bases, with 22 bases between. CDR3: CASSQDRPPPGWPYGYTF. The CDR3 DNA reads TGCGCCAGCAGCCAAGATCGCCCCCCCCCAGGTTGGCCTTATGGCTACACCTTC.

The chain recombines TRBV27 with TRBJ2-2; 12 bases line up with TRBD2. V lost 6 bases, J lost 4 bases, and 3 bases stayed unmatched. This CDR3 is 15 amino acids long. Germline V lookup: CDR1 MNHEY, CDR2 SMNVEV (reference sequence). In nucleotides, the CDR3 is TGTGCCAGCAGACCTAGCGGGAGGGCCACCGGGGAGCTGTTTTTT. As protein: CASRPSGRATGELFF.

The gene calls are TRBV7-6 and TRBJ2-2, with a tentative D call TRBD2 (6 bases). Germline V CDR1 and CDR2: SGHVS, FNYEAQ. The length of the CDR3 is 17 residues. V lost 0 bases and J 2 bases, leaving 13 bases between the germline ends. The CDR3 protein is CASSLAMGGINTGELFF. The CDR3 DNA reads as TGTGCCAGCAGCTTAGCGATGGGGGGAATTAACACCGGGGAGCTGTTTTTT.

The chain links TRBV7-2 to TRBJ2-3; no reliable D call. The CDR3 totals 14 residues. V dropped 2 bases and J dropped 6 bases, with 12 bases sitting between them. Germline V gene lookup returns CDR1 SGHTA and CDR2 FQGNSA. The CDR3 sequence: CASSLLLIPDTQYF. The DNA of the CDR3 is TGTGCCAGCAGCTTACTTCTAATTCCGGATACGCAGTATTTT.

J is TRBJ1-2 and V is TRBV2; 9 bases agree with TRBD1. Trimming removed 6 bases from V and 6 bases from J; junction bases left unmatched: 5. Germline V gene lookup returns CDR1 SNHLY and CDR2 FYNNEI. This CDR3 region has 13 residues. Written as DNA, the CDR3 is TGTGCCAGCAGGGGGACAGGGTTAAATGGCTACACCTTC. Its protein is CASRGTGLNGYTF.